The next 27 T cell receptor beta chains were all read from a single sample in a study of vaccination and CD4 T cells after COVID-19. These TCRs' antigens remain unknown. Specified treatment: roughly 10-day PBMC culture with coronavirus spike peptide pools or control peptides (ViraFEST assay). An Oncomine TCR Beta short-read assay was used to sequence the DNA from cultured CD4+ T cells. TCRdb fed the PCR reads into MiXCR, producing one record per CDR3 protein. Of roughly 10,000 distinct CDR3 sequences detected, less than 35% appear once; the ten largest clones hold 23%. Material for sequencing was cultured CD4+ T cells from blood. The receptors derive from a human donor with COVID-19.

The chain links TRBV7-2 to TRBJ2-7; 8 bases line up with TRBD2. The CDR3 spans 15 residues. V lost 0 bases to trimming and J lost 6 bases; unmatched junction nucleotides: 7. Germline CDR1 reads SGHTA; CDR2 reads FQGNSA. CDR3 in amino acids: CASSLAGIAGSEQYF. The CDR3 DNA follows: TGTGCCAGCAGCTTAGCGGGGATAGCGGGGTCCGAGCAGTACTTC. Combining the CDR3 with reference TRBV7-2 and TRBJ2-7 gives the whole variable domain GAGVSQSPSNKVTEKGKDVELRCDPISGHTALYWYRQSLGQGLEFLIYFQGNSAPDKSGLPSDRFSAERTGGSVSTLTIQRTQQEDSAVYLCASSLAGIAGSEQYFGPGTRLTVT.

CDR3 bases: TGCAGTGCTAGAGATGTCGCGGTCGTCACTAATAACTATGGCTACACCTTC. Its translation: CSARDVAVVTNNYGYTF. This chain connects TRBV20-1 to TRBJ1-2, with unresolved D. CDR1 and CDR2 from the germline V gene are DFQATT and SNEGSKA (reference sequence). The V gene lost 0 bases and the J gene lost 1 base, with 18 bases spanning the gap. This CDR3 comprises 17 residues.

The J gene is TRBJ2-7, the V gene TRBV20-1, with D possibly TRBD2 on 5 matching bases. This CDR3 spans 14 amino acids. Trimming took off 7 bases at V and 0 bases at J, with 16 bases between the two ends. The germline V gene encodes CDR1 DFQATT and CDR2 SNEGSKA (reference sequence). CDR3 sequence: CSVSSHGVSYEQYF. For the CDR3, the DNA is TGCAGTGTATCTAGTCACGGGGTCTCCTACGAGCAGTACTTC.

The chain couples TRBV19 to TRBJ2-3; D perhaps matches TRBD2 (5 bases). Germline V CDR1 and CDR2: LNHDA, SQIVND (reference sequence). V dropped 5 bases and J dropped 1 base, with 10 bases sitting between them. The CDR3 is made up of 14 amino acids. This chain's CDR3 is CASSHPGGTDTQYF. The DNA of the CDR3 is TGTGCCAGTAGTCACCCCGGGGGCACAGATACGCAGTATTTT.

This rearrangement joins TRBV10-3 to TRBJ1-5; no definite D call. Trimming stripped 3 bases from V and 5 bases from J, with 8 bases between. Germline CDR1 reads ENHRY; CDR2 reads SYGVKD. There are 13 residues in the CDR3. CDR3 region: CAISDVRDQPQHF. The CDR3 nucleotides are TGTGCCATCAGTGATGTTCGGGATCAGCCCCAGCATTTT.

This clonotype was seen only a few times. The chain employs TRBV6-1 and TRBJ2-3, with 8 nucleotides matching TRBD1. This CDR3 has 13 residues. Unmatched junction bases numbered 6, after V lost 5 bases and J lost 8 bases. Germline lookup yields CDR1 MNHNS and CDR2 SASEGT. The CDR3 spells CASSTQTGGTQYF. The CDR3 region has the DNA TGTGCCAGCAGTACCCAAACAGGGGGTACGCAGTATTTT.

V usage is TRBV9 and J usage is TRBJ2-1; 8 bases match TRBD1. V trimming: 3 bases; J trimming: 7 bases; junction bases outside the gene matches: 6. The CDR3 spans 14 residues. Germline CDR1 SGDLS, CDR2 YYNGEE. The CDR3 reads CASSGTGPRNEQFF. The CDR3 DNA reads TGTGCCAGCAGCGGGACAGGGCCGAGGAATGAGCAGTTCTTC.

This chain uses TRBV6-1 with TRBJ1-5; tentatively, D is TRBD1 (6 bases). The V gene's germline CDR1 is MNHNS and CDR2 SASEGT. V lost 8 bases to trimming and J lost 0 bases, with 23 bases between them. The CDR3 totals 18 residues. The CDR3 spells CASSGQPLGFRSNQPQHF. The CDR3 bases are TGTGCCAGCTCCGGACAGCCTTTGGGCTTTCGTAGCAATCAGCCCCAGCATTTT.

The V gene is TRBV12-3 or TRBV12-4, the J gene TRBJ2-3, with D possibly TRBD2 on 5 matching bases. Trimming cost V 4 bases and J 8 bases, with 10 bases left between them. The CDR3 totals 12 residues. CDR3 bases: TGTGCCAGCAGTTCCCCTGCGGGTACGCAGTATTTT. Translation: CASSSPAGTQYF.

This clonotype has only a few counts. V gene TRBV10-2 combines with J gene TRBJ1-3; 8 bases fit TRBD1. This CDR3 region has 17 residues. Germline CDR1 and CDR2: WSHSY and SAAADI. J gave up 0 bases and V 3 bases, and 7 bases lay outside the gene matches. The DNA for the CDR3 is TGCGCCAGCAGTGATAGGACAGGGAGTTTCTCTGGAAACACCATATATTTT. Translation gives CASSDRTGSFSGNTIYF.

This clonotype was counted only a few times. This chain joins TRBV30 and TRBJ2-7; D is perhaps TRBD1 (6 bases). V shed 4 bases and J shed 2 bases, with 6 bases lying between them. Germline assignment: CDR1 GTSNPN and CDR2 SVGIG (reference sequence). This CDR3 contains 11 residues. As DNA, the CDR3 is TGTGCCTGGACAGGGGCCTACGAGCAGTACTTC. It encodes CAWTGAYEQYF.

This clonotype has only a few counts. The chain couples TRBV19 to TRBJ1-5; perhaps TRBD1 as D (6 bases). Germline CDR1 and CDR2: LNHDA and SQIVND (reference sequence). This CDR3 spans 14 amino acids. The V gene lost 7 bases and the J gene lost 2 bases, with 12 bases spanning the gap. CDR3 bases: TGTGCCAGTACCCCGGGGGCTGGCAATCAGCCCCAGCATTTT. It codes for CASTPGAGNQPQHF.

This chain joins TRBV5-1 and TRBJ1-1; tentative D call: TRBD1 (6 bases). V dropped 1 base and J dropped 5 bases, with 21 bases sitting between them. This CDR3 comprises 17 residues. Germline V CDR1 and CDR2: SGHRS, YFSETQ. The CDR3 DNA reads as TGCGCCAGCAGCTTGAAGGTTACAGGGTCGGAGCGGACTGAAGCTTTCTTT. It specifies CASSLKVTGSERTEAFF.

The J gene is TRBJ1-6, the V gene TRBV7-2; D is uncertain. Trimming shortened V by 1 base and J by 10 bases, and 5 bases separated the two germline ends. The CDR3 is 12 residues long. From germline, CDR1 is SGHTA and CDR2 FQGNSA. The CDR3 is CASSLDRSPLHF. CDR3 in DNA: TGTGCCAGCAGCTTAGATCGGTCACCCCTCCACTTT.

The V and J genes are TRBV7-6 and TRBJ2-1; D gene unclear. CDR3 length equals 15 residues. Trimming took off 1 base at V and 9 bases at J, with 16 bases between the two ends. CDR1 is SGHVS and CDR2 is FNYEAQ in the germline V gene. The CDR3 region has the DNA TGTGCCAGCAGCTTAGTAGGTGGAGTAGGATCTGAGCAGTTCTTC. It translates to CASSLVGGVGSEQFF.

The rearrangement joins TRBV2 to TRBJ1-5; D remains ambiguous. The CDR3 is 12 residues long. CDR1 SNHLY and CDR2 FYNNEI come from the germline V gene. The ends were cut back, 5 bases at V and 5 bases at J, with 7 bases in the middle. CDR3 residues: CASSKRDQPQHF. The CDR3 region has the DNA TGTGCCAGCAGTAAAAGGGATCAGCCCCAGCATTTT.

Turning to this clonotype: The limits of the CDR3 on the DNA are not certain, so only TCRdb's listed CDR3 is given. The rearrangement uses TRBV6-1 and TRBJ1-5. The CDR3 is 22 amino acids long, termini counted. Germline V gives CDR1 MNHNS, CDR2 SASEGT. The CDR3 sequence: CASSGVEDGEQYFGPGNQPQHF.

The chain combines TRBV7-8 with TRBJ1-5, with TRBD1 matching over 10 bases. Trimming took 6 bases from V and 7 from J; bases not matched to a gene: 9. This CDR3 spans 15 amino acids. CDR1 is SGHVS, CDR2 FQNEAQ, per germline. CDR3 nucleotides: TGTGCCAGCAGTAACGACAGGGGGCGAGAGCAGCCCCAGCATTTT. Its translation: CASSNDRGREQPQHF. Looking up the rest from reference TRBV7-8 and TRBJ1-5 gives the full variable domain: GAGVSQSPRYKVAKRGQDVALRCDPISGHVSLFWYQQALGQGPEFLTYFQNEAQLDKSGLPSDRFFAERPEGSVSTLKIQRTQQEDSAVYLCASSNDRGREQPQHFGDGTRLSIL.

The sample holds a few counts of this clonotype. The V call is TRBV7-9, the J call TRBJ2-3; D perhaps matches TRBD1 (8 bases). This CDR3 is 17 amino acids long. Looked up from germline, CDR1 is SEHNR and CDR2 is FQNEAQ (reference sequence). Trimming pared 5 bases from V and 6 bases from J, leaving 24 bases between. The CDR3 loop is CASSPPGGNRGLDTQYF. The CDR3 coding sequence is TGTGCCAGCAGCCCCCCGGGGGGTAACAGGGGGTTGGATACGCAGTATTTT.

CDR3 nucleotide sequence: TGCAGCGTTGATAATAGCGGGGGGGGATATTCCTACAATGAGCAGTTCTTC. As protein: CSVDNSGGGYSYNEQFF. The chain employs TRBV29-1 and TRBJ2-1, with 11 bases that match TRBD2. Germline V gives CDR1 SQVTM, CDR2 ANQGSEA. The V gene end was trimmed by 3 bases and the J gene end by 1 base; junction bases not matched to a gene: 8. This CDR3 region has 17 residues.

V usage is TRBV2 and J usage is TRBJ2-7; D not resolved. Germline V gene lookup returns CDR1 SNHLY and CDR2 FYNNEI. The CDR3 runs to 12 residues. The V and J ends lost 6 bases and 0 bases respectively, with 6 bases between them. The CDR3 reads CASRDLSYEQYF. The CDR3 nucleotides are TGTGCCAGCAGGGACCTCTCCTACGAGCAGTACTTC.

The V and J genes are TRBV4-1 and TRBJ1-2; TRBD1 matches 12 bases. The length of the CDR3 is 18 residues. CDR1 MGHRA and CDR2 YSYEKL come from the germline V gene. Trimming took 2 bases from V and 2 from J; bases not matched to a gene: 9. The CDR3 DNA reads TGCGCCAGCAGCCAATCGGGGGGACAGGGGGCCGTGAACTATGGCTACACCTTC. Amino acid sequence: CASSQSGGQGAVNYGYTF.

The J gene is TRBJ1-5, the V gene TRBV7-2; D is ambiguous. The V and J ends lost 3 bases and 1 base respectively, with 4 bases between them. CDR1 is SGHTA, CDR2 FQGNSA, per germline. CDR3 size: 13 residues. The chain's CDR3 is CASSLNSNQPQHF. The CDR3 DNA follows: TGTGCCAGCAGCTTGAACAGCAATCAGCCCCAGCATTTT.

Within the sample, this clonotype is medium-sized (0.01 to 0.1%). The J gene is TRBJ2-3, the V gene TRBV20-1, with D maybe TRBD1 (6 bases). This CDR3 is built from 15 residues. V was shortened by 2 bases and J by 0 bases, with 12 bases between the two germline ends. Germline loops: CDR1 DFQATT, CDR2 SNEGSKA (reference sequence). The CDR3 loop reads CSARKRDTSTDTQYF. CDR3 coding DNA: TGCAGTGCTAGAAAACGGGACACTAGCACAGATACGCAGTATTTT.

This chain links TRBV25-1 with TRBJ2-3, with 8 bases lining up with TRBD2. CDR1 and CDR2 from the germline V gene are MGHDK and SYGVNS. This CDR3 has 17 residues. The ends lost 8 bases at V and 4 bases at J; junction bases unmatched: 17. The CDR3, as DNA: TGTGCCAGCGAGAGGGGGGGCACAGGACTAGCATCAGATACGCAGTATTTT. Translating gives CASERGGTGLASDTQYF. The full variable domain, in which reference TRBV25-1 and TRBJ2-3 provide the parts outside the CDR3, is EADIYQTPRYLVIGTGKKITLECSQTMGHDKMYWYQQDPGMELHLIHYSYGVNSTEKGDLSSESTVSRIRTEHFPLTLESARPSHTSQYLCASERGGTGLASDTQYFGPGTRLTVL.

For this clonotype: Mismatch with germline at one junction end may stem from a read error. This chain joins TRBV6-1 and TRBJ2-2, with TRBD1 identical over 9 bases. Germline-derived CDR1 and CDR2 are MNHNS and SASEGT. The CDR3 contains 16 residues. The CDR3 loop is CASREENRGRTGELFF. The CDR3 DNA reads as TGTGCCAGCAGAGAAGAAAACAGGGGGCGCACCGGGGAGCTGTTTTTT.

V and J are TRBV7-9 and TRBJ1-5, with D hard to call. Trimming removed 6 bases at V and 3 bases at J, with 6 bases between. The CDR3 covers 12 residues. Germline V lookup: CDR1 SEHNR, CDR2 FQNEAQ (reference sequence). Written as DNA, the CDR3 is TGTGCCAGCAGTTTACTCAATCAGCCCCAGCATTTT. Amino acids: CASSLLNQPQHF.